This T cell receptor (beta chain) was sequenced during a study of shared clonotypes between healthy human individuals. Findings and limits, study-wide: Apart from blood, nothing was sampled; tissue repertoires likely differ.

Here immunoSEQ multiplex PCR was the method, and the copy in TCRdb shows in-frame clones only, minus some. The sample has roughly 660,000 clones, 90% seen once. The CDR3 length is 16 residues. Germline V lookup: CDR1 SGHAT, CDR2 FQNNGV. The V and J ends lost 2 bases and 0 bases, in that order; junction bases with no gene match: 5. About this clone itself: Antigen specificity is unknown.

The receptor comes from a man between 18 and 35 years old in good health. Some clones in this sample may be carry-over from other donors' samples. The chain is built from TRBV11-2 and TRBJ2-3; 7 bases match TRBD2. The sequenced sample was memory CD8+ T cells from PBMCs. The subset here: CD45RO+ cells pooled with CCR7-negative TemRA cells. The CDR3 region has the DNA TGTGCCAGCAGCTTATTCGTGCGGGGGAGCACAGATACGCAGTATTTT. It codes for CASSLFVRGSTDTQYF.